The 9 T cell receptor beta chains reported below all come from one sample, sequenced in a study of CD8+ T cells in alopecia areata. Treatment here: oral pan-JAK inhibitor, 5-10 mg twice daily. cDNA reverse transcribed from extracted RNA served as the sequencing template. Generated by immunoSEQ multiplex PCR, the TCRdb table keeps only in-frame clones and is missing some. The sample holds 200,000 to 250,000 clones, around two fifths seen once. Sequenced material: CD4+ T cells sorted from blood, taken around week 37, from a patient treated with tofacitinib. All receptors come from a human donor with alopecia areata.

The chain employs TRBV29-1 and TRBJ1-1; 7 bases agree with TRBD1. There are 12 residues in the CDR3. Germline V CDR1 and CDR2: SQVTM, ANQGSEA. With 7 bases clipped from V and 5 bases from J, the junction kept 7 bases outside the gene matches. The CDR3 spells CSAWDRGTEAFF. The CDR3 DNA sequence: TGCAGCGCATGGGACAGAGGAACTGAAGCTTTCTTT. Combining the CDR3 with reference TRBV29-1 and TRBJ1-1 gives the whole variable domain SAVISQKPSRDICQRGTSLTIQCQVDSQVTMMFWYRQQPGQSLTLIATANQGSEATYESGFVIDKFPISRPNLTFSTLTVSNMSPEDSSIYLCSAWDRGTEAFFGQGTRLTVV.

The J gene is TRBJ1-4, the V gene TRBV30; TRBD1 might be the D (5 bases). Trimming took off 4 bases at V and 6 bases at J, with 15 bases between the two ends. Germline values: CDR1 GTSNPN, CDR2 SVGIG (reference sequence). The CDR3 is 14 amino acids. Here the CDR3 DNA reads TGTGCCTGGAAAGGACCCCGGGGGGATGAAAAACTGTTTTTT. Protein sequence: CAWKGPRGDEKLFF.

The rearrangement links TRBV2 to TRBJ2-7; 9 bases fit TRBD1. The CDR3 covers 18 residues. CDR1 is SNHLY and CDR2 is FYNNEI in the germline V gene. With 5 bases clipped from V and 3 bases from J, the junction kept 17 bases outside the gene matches. CDR3 nucleotides: TGTGCCAGCAGTCGACCGGGACAGGGCGAAAAAACTGACTACGAGCAGTACTTC. It translates to CASSRPGQGEKTDYEQYF.

V is TRBV29-1 and J is TRBJ2-1; TRBD1 might be the D (6 bases). The germline V gene encodes CDR1 SQVTM and CDR2 ANQGSEA. Trimming left V 6 bases short and J 8 bases short, with 11 bases between. CDR3 length: 11 residues. For the CDR3, the DNA is TGCAGCGTGCCACAGGGCGATGAGCAGTTCTTC. Its translation: CSVPQGDEQFF.

V gene TRBV11-2 combines with J gene TRBJ2-7; 9 positions match TRBD2. Trimming removed 8 bases from V and 2 bases from J; junction bases left unmatched: 16. This CDR3 has 17 residues. The V gene's germline CDR1 is SGHAT and CDR2 FQNNGV. CDR3 bases: TGTGCCAGCGCACCGTTCCGTGTAGCGGGAGTAACCTACGAGCAGTACTTC. Amino acid sequence: CASAPFRVAGVTYEQYF. Complete variable domain (other parts from reference TRBV11-2 and TRBJ2-7): EAGVAQSPRYKIIEKRQSVAFWCNPISGHATLYWYQQILGQGPKLLIQFQNNGVVDDSQLPKDRFSAERLKGVDSTLKIQPAKLEDSAVYLCASAPFRVAGVTYEQYFGPGTRLTVT.

CDR3 in amino acids: CASSQTGLAGADTQYF. DNA of the CDR3: TGCGCCAGCAGCCAAACGGGACTAGCGGGAGCAGATACGCAGTATTTT. The chain joins TRBV4-1 to TRBJ2-3, with 14 positions matching TRBD2. Germline values: CDR1 MGHRA, CDR2 YSYEKL. Trimming took 2 bases from V and 4 from J; bases not matched to a gene: 2. This CDR3 region has 16 residues.

This clone was observed a single time. This sequence joins TRBV7-6 and TRBJ2-3; D gene uncertain. Trimming took 1 base from V and 4 from J, leaving 9 bases between them. CDR1 is SGHVS and CDR2 is FNYEAQ in the germline V gene. This CDR3 has 14 amino acids. The CDR3 nucleotides read TGTGCCAGCAGCTTAGGAGGTGTCGCAGATACGCAGTATTTT. Amino acid sequence: CASSLGGVADTQYF.

The chain has TRBV30 and TRBJ1-5; D gene ambiguous. This CDR3 contains 13 residues. The germline V and J ends were trimmed by 7 bases and 4 bases, with 14 bases remaining between them. CDR1 is GTSNPN, CDR2 SVGIG, per germline (reference sequence). The CDR3 DNA reads TGTGCCTACGATCTAGGAGGGAATCAGCCCCAGCATTTT. Residues: CAYDLGGNQPQHF.

V gene TRBV29-1 combines with J gene TRBJ2-1; 10 bases are a match to TRBD2. J gave up 8 bases and V 6 bases, and 13 bases lay outside the gene matches. This CDR3 spans 15 amino acids. Germline loops: CDR1 SQVTM, CDR2 ANQGSEA. The CDR3 is CSVRSSSGSRDEQFF. As DNA, the CDR3 is TGCAGCGTGAGATCCTCTAGCGGGAGTCGCGATGAGCAGTTCTTC.